The 13 T cell receptor beta chains below were found in one sample sequenced in a study of T cells in Graves' hyperthyroidism and ophthalmopathy. Amplified regions were TCR beta CDR3 sequences from RNA transcripts. HTBI primers were the set used in a first-round RT-PCR of the TCR CDR3. One entry per CDR3 protein results from TCRdb running MiXCR on the multiplex PCR reads. The sample lists about 720,000 distinct CDR3 sequences, approximately 18% occurring once. Input material: blood. The receptors stem from a woman aged 50 to 60 with Graves' hyperthyroidism that later progressed to Graves' ophthalmopathy.

This clonotype turned up a few times. The gene calls are TRBV2 and TRBJ2-1; TRBD2 agrees at 14 bases. The V gene end was trimmed by 5 bases and the J gene end by 9 bases; junction bases not matched to a gene: 3. Germline V gives CDR1 SNHLY, CDR2 FYNNEI. The CDR3 consists of 14 residues. DNA for the CDR3: TGTGCCAGCAGTAGACTAGCGGGGGGGGTTGAGCAGTTCTTC. Its protein is CASSRLAGGVEQFF.

Ten or more counts support this clonotype. V usage is TRBV11-2 and J usage is TRBJ1-1; D may be TRBD1 (5 bases). Germline V gene data show CDR1 as SGHAT and CDR2 as FQNNGV. The CDR3 is 15 amino acids. The V gene lost 1 base and the J gene lost 5 bases, with 14 bases spanning the gap. The CDR3 DNA follows: TGTGCCAGCAGCTTAGGATCAGGGAGTGGGACTGAAGCTTTCTTT. Translation gives CASSLGSGSGTEAFF.

In its sample, this clonotype was seen a few times. This chain links TRBV9 with TRBJ1-3, with 7 bases that match TRBD1. The V gene's germline CDR1 is SGDLS and CDR2 YYNGEE. V was pared by 3 bases and J by 2 bases, with 5 bases of the junction left unmatched. The CDR3 is 15 amino acids. The CDR3 DNA reads as TGTGCCAGCAGCGCCCACAGGGGAACTGGAAACACCATATATTTT. This encodes CASSAHRGTGNTIYF.

This clonotype has a count of ten or more. The chain has TRBV6-1 and TRBJ2-3; the D gene is possibly TRBD2 (5 bases). This CDR3 comprises 14 residues. V lost 6 bases, J lost 6 bases, and 16 bases lay in between. Germline V gene lookup returns CDR1 MNHNS and CDR2 SASEGT. The CDR3 DNA is TGTGCCAGCAGCCGGACTGGGGTTAAGGATACGCAGTATTTT. Translated: CASSRTGVKDTQYF.

The chain recombines TRBV30 with TRBJ2-7; a weak D match, TRBD2 (5 bases). CDR1 GTSNPN and CDR2 SVGIG come from the germline V gene (reference sequence). Trimming removed 2 bases at V and 0 bases at J, with 14 bases between. CDR3 length: 15 residues. CDR3 protein: CAWSTSGLGSYEQYF. The CDR3 bases are TGTGCCTGGAGTACAAGCGGTTTGGGCTCCTACGAGCAGTACTTC.

Concerning this clonotype: The germline gene is not matched at one end of the junction; a read error may be the cause. The DNA for the CDR3 is TGCGCCAGCAGGCGGGGACAGGGACTCACCGGGGAGCTGTTTTTT. It is translated as CASRRGQGLTGELFF. The rearrangement joins TRBV11-1 to TRBJ2-2, with 9 bases aligning to TRBD1. CDR3 length: 15 amino acids. Germline V gene data show CDR1 as SGHAT and CDR2 as FQDESV (reference sequence).

Many counts were recorded for this clonotype. V is TRBV18 and J is TRBJ1-2; TRBD1 agrees at 8 bases. J lost 9 bases, V lost 1 base, and 7 bases had no gene match. Germline lookup yields CDR1 KGHSH and CDR2 LQKENI. The CDR3 length is 14 residues. CDR3 DNA: TGTGCCAGCTCACCACGTAAGGACAGGGAGCGCTACACCTTC. As protein: CASSPRKDRERYTF. The full variable domain, its missing parts supplied by reference TRBV18 and TRBJ1-2, is NAGVMQNPRHLVRRRGQEARLRCSPMKGHSHVYWYRQLPEEGLKFMVYLQKENIIDESGMPKERFSAEFPKEGPSILRIQQVVRGDSAAYFCASSPRKDRERYTFGSGTRLTVV.

The gene calls are TRBV5-6 and TRBJ1-1; tentative D call: TRBD1 (6 bases). Trimming removed 5 bases from V and 4 bases from J, with 15 bases in between. Germline V gene sequence: CDR1 SGHDT, CDR2 YYEEEE. The CDR3 is made up of 14 amino acids. The CDR3 region has the DNA TGTGCCAGCAGTTACGGGACGGGGGCCACTGAAGCTTTCTTT. The encoded protein is CASSYGTGATEAFF.

Of note for this clonotype: The junction does not match germline at one end; this may be a read error. This sequence joins TRBV12-3 or TRBV12-4 and TRBJ1-4; D may be TRBD1 (5 bases). The CDR3 totals 11 residues. The DNA for the CDR3 is TGTGTCAGCGGCCCCGGGGGGTCTCAGTTTTTT. It codes for CVSGPGGSQFF.

The table lists this clonotype with many counts. The chain joins TRBV12-3 or TRBV12-4 to TRBJ1-2, with 12 bases fitting TRBD1. Trimming removed 5 bases from V and 7 bases from J; junction bases left unmatched: 5. The CDR3 extends over 14 amino acids. The CDR3 DNA is TGTGCCAGCAGTCAGAGGGACAGGGGGCCTGGCTACACCTTC. As protein: CASSQRDRGPGYTF.

This clonotype was picked up many times. This chain uses TRBV20-1 with TRBJ1-5; D is ambiguous. Trimming stripped 3 bases from V and 0 bases from J, with 3 bases between. CDR1 is DFQATT, CDR2 SNEGSKA, per germline (reference sequence). The CDR3 covers 12 residues. The CDR3 loop reads CSARVSNQPQHF. The CDR3 DNA sequence: TGCAGTGCTAGGGTTAGCAATCAGCCCCAGCATTTT.

V gene TRBV7-8 combines with J gene TRBJ1-4; maybe TRBD1 (6 bases). V was trimmed by 5 bases and J by 8 bases, leaving 9 bases between them. This CDR3 is built from 12 residues. Per germline, CDR1 SGHVS and CDR2 FQNEAQ. CDR3 DNA sequence: TGTGCCAGCAGCACAGGGAGCGAAAAACTGTTTTTT. Translating gives CASSTGSEKLFF.

This clonotype has at least ten counts. V gene TRBV18 combines with J gene TRBJ2-7; 7 positions agree with TRBD1. The CDR3 spans 15 residues. After removal of 3 bases from V and 2 bases from J, the junction contained 7 bases not matched to a gene. Germline V gene data show CDR1 as KGHSH and CDR2 as LQKENI. This chain's CDR3 is CASSPTGDGTYEQYF. For the CDR3, the DNA is TGTGCCAGCTCACCTACAGGGGATGGGACCTACGAGCAGTACTTC.